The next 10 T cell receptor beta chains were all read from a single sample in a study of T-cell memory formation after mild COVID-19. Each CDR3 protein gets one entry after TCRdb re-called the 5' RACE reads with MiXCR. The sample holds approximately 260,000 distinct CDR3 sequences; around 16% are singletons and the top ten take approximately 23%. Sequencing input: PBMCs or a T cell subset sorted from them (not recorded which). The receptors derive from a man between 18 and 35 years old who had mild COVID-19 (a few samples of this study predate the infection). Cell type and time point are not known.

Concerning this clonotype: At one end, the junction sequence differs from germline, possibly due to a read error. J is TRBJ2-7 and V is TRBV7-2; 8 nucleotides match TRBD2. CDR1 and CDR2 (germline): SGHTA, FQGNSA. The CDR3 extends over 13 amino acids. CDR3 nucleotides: TGTGCCAGCAGCATAGCGGGGTCCGACGAGCAGTACTTC. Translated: CASSIAGSDEQYF.

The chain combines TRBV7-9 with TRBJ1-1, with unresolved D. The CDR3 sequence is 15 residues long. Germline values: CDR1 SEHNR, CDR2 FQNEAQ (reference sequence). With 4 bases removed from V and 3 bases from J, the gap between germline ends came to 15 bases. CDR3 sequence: CASSSGGRGDTEAFF. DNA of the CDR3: TGTGCCAGCAGCTCCGGAGGCAGAGGCGACACTGAAGCTTTCTTT.

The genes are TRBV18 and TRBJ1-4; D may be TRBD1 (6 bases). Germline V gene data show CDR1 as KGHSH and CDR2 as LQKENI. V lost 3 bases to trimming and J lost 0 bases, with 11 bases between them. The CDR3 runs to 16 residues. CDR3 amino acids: CASSPRQDSTNEKLFF. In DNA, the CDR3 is TGTGCCAGCTCACCGCGACAGGACTCAACTAATGAAAAACTGTTTTTT.

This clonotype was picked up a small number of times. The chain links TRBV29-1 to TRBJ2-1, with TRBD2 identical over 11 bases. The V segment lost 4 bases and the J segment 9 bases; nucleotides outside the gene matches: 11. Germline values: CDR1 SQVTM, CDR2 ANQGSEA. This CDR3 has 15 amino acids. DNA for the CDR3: TGCAGCGTTGCCCCCTTTAGCGGGGGGGCTCGTGAGCAGTTCTTC. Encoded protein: CSVAPFSGGAREQFF.

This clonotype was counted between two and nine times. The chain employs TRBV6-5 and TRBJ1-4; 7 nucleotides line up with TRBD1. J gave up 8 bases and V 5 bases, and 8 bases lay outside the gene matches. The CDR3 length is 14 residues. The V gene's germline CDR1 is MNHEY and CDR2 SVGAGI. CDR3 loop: CASSRQGSAEKLFF. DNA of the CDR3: TGTGCCAGCAGTCGACAGGGTTCTGCGGAAAAACTGTTTTTT.

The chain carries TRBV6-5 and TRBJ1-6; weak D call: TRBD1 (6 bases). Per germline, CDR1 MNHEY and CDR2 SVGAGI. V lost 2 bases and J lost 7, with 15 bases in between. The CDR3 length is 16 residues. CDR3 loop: CASSYGPRGRNSPLHF. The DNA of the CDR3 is TGTGCCAGCAGTTACGGTCCCAGGGGCCGGAATTCACCCCTCCACTTT.

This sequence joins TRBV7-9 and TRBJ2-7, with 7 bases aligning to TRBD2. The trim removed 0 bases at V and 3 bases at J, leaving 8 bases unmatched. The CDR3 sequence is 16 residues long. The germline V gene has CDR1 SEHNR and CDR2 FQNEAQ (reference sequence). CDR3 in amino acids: CASSLASGTNDYEQYF. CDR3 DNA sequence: TGTGCCAGCAGCTTAGCATCCGGGACTAATGACTACGAGCAGTACTTC.

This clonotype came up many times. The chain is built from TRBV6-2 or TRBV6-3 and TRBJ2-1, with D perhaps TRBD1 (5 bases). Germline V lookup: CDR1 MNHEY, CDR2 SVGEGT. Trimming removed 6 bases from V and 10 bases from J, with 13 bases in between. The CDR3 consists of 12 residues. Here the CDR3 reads CASSPWGREQFF. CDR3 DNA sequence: TGTGCCAGCAGCCCGTGGGGCAGGGAGCAGTTCTTC.

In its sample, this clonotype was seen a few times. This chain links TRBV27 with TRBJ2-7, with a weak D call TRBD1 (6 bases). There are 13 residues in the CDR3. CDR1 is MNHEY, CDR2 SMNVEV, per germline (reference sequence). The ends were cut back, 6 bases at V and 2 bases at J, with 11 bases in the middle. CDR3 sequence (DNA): TGTGCCAGCAGCACAGGGAATGCCTACGAGCAGTACTTC. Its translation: CASSTGNAYEQYF.

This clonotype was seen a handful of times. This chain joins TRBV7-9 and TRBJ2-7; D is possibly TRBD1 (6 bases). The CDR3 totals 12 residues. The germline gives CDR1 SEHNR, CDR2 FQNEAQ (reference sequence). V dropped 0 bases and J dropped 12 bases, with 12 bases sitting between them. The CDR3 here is CASSLAQGYRYF. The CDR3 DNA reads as TGTGCCAGCAGCTTAGCGCAGGGGTATCGGTACTTC.